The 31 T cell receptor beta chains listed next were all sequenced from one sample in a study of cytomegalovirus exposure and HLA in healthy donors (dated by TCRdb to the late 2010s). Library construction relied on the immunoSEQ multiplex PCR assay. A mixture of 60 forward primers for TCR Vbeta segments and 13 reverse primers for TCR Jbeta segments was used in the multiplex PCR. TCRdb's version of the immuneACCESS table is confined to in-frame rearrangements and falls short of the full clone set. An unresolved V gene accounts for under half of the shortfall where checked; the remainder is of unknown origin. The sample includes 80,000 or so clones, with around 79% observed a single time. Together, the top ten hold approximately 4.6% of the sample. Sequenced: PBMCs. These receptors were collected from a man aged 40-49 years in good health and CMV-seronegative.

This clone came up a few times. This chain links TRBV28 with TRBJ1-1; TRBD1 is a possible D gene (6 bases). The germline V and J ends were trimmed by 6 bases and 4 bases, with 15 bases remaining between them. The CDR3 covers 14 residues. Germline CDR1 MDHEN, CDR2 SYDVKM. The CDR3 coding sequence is TGTGCCAGCAGACTGGGACATAGGGGCACTGAAGCTTTCTTT. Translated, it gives CASRLGHRGTEAFF.

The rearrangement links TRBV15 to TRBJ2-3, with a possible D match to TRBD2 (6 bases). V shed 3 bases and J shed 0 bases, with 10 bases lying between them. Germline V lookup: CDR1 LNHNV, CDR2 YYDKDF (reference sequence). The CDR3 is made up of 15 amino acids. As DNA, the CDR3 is TGTGCCACCAGCAGGGAGCGGGCAAGCACAGATACGCAGTATTTT. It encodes CATSRERASTDTQYF.

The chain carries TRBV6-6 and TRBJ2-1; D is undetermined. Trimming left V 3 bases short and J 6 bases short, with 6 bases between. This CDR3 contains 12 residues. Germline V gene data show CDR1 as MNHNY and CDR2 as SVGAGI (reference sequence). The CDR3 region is CASSYIVNEQFF. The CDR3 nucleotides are TGTGCCAGCAGTTATATCGTCAATGAGCAGTTCTTC.

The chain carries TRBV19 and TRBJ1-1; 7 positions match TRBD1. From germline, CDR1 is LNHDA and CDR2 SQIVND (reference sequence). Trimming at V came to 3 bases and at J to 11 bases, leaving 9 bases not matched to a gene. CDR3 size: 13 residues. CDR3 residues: CASSIRQGVEAFF. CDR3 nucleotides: TGTGCCAGTAGTATCAGGCAGGGGGTCGAGGCTTTCTTT.

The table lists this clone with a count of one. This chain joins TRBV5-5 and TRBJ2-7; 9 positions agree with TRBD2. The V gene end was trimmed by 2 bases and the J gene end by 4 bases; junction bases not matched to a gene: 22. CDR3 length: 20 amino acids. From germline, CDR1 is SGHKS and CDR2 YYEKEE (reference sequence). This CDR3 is CASSFPEDLVAGVFLYEQYF. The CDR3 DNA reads TGTGCCAGCAGCTTTCCCGAGGATTTGGTAGCGGGAGTGTTCTTGTACGAGCAGTACTTC.

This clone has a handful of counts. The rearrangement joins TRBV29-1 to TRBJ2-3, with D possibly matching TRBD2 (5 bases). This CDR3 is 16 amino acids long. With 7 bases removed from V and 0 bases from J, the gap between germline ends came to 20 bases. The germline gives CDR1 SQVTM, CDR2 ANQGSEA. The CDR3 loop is CSATGENIGSTDTQYF. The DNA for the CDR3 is TGCAGCGCAACTGGGGAGAATATAGGGAGCACAGATACGCAGTATTTT.

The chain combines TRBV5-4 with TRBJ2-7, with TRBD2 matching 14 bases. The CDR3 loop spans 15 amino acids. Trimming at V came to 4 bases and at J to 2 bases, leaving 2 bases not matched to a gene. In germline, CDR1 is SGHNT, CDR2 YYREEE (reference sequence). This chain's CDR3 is CASSPTSGRAYEQYF. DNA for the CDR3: TGTGCCAGCAGCCCGACTAGCGGGAGGGCCTACGAGCAGTACTTC.

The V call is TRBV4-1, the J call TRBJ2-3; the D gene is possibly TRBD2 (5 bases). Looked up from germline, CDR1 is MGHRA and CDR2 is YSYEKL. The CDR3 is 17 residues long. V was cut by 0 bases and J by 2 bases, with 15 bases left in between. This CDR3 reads CASSQDVRLNPTDTQYF. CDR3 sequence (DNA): TGCGCCAGCAGCCAAGACGTGAGACTAAATCCCACAGATACGCAGTATTTT.

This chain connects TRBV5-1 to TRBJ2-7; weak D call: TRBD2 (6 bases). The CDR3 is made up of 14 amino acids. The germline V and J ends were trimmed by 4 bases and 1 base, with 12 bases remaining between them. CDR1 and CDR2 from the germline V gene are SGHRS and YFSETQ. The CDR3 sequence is CASSRLRGSYEQYF. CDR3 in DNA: TGCGCCAGCAGCCGGTTGCGGGGATCCTACGAGCAGTACTTC.

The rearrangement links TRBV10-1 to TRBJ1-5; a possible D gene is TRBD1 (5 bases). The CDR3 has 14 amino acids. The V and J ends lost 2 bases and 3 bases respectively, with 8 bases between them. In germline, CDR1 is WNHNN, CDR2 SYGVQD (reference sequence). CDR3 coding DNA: TGCGCCAGCAGTGAGGACAGATCCAATCAGCCCCAGCATTTT. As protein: CASSEDRSNQPQHF.

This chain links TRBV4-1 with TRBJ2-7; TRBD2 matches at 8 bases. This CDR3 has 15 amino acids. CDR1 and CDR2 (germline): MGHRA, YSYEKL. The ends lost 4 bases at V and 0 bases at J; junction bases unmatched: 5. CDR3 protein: CASSPRLASSYEQYF. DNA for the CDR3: TGCGCCAGCAGCCCGCGACTAGCGAGCTCCTACGAGCAGTACTTC.

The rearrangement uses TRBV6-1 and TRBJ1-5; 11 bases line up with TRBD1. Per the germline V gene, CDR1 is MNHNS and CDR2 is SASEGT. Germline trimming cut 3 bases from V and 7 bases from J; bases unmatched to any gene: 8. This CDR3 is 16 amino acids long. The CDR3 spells CASSESDRGLFQPQHF. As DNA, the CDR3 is TGTGCCAGCAGTGAGTCGGACAGGGGGCTTTTCCAGCCCCAGCATTTT.

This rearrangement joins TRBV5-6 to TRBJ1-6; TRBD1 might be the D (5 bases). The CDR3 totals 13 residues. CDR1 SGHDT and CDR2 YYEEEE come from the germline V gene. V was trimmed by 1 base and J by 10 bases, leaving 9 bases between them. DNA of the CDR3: TGTGCCAGCAGCTTGACAGGAAACTCACCCCTCCACTTT. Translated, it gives CASSLTGNSPLHF.

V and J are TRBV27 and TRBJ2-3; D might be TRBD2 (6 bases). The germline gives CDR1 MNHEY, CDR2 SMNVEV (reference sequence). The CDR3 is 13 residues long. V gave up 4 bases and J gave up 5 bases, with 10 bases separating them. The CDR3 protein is CASSSGGLDTQYF. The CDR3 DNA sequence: TGTGCCAGCAGTTCCGGGGGATTAGATACGCAGTATTTT.

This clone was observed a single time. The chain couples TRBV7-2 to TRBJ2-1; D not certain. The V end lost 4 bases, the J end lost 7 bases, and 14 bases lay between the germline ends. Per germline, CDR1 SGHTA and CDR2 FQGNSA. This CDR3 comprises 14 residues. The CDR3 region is CASSYLSSGNEQFF. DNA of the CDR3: TGTGCCAGCAGCTATCTCTCGTCCGGGAATGAGCAGTTCTTC.

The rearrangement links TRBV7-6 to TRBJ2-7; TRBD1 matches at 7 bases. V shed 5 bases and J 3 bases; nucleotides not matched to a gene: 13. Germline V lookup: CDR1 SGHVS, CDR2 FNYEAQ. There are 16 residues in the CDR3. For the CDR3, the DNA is TGTGCCAGCAGCCAACCCGTCGGGACAGACCACTACGAGCAGTACTTC. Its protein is CASSQPVGTDHYEQYF.

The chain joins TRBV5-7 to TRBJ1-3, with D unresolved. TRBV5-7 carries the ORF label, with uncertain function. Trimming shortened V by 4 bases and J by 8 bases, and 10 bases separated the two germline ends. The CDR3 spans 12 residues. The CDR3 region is CASSPVGDTIYF. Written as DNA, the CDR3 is TGTGCCAGCAGCCCAGTAGGAGACACCATATATTTT.

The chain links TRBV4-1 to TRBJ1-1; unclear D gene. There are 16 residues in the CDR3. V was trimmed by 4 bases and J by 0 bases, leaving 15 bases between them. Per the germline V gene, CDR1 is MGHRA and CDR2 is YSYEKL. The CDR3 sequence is CASSPISRVMNTEAFF. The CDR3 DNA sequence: TGCGCCAGCAGCCCCATAAGCCGGGTTATGAACACTGAAGCTTTCTTT.

CDR3 in DNA: TGTGCCAGCAGCGTAGGGACTAGCCAAGAGACCCAGTACTTC. This translates into CASSVGTSQETQYF. V gene TRBV9 combines with J gene TRBJ2-5, with TRBD2 identical over 7 bases. The V and J ends lost 0 bases and 1 base, in that order; junction bases with no gene match: 0. Germline-derived CDR1 and CDR2 are SGDLS and YYNGEE. There are 14 residues in the CDR3. The full variable domain, with the rest looked up from reference TRBV9 and TRBJ2-5, is DSGVTQTPKHLITATGQRVTLRCSPRSGDLSVYWYQQSLDQGLQFLIQYYNGEERAKGNILERFSAQQFPDLHSELNLSSLELGDSALYFCASSVGTSQETQYFGPGTRLLVL.

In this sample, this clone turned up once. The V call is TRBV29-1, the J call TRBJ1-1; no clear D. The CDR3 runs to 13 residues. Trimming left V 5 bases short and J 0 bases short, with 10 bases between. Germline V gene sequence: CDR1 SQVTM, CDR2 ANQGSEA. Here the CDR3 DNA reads TGCAGCGTTAAGGGAGATATGAACACTGAAGCTTTCTTT. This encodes CSVKGDMNTEAFF.

The CDR3 loop reads CASRQGGETQYF. CDR3 nucleotides: TGTGCCAGCAGACAGGGGGGCGAGACCCAGTACTTC. The V call is TRBV2, the J call TRBJ2-5; 8 positions match TRBD1. Germline assignment: CDR1 SNHLY and CDR2 FYNNEI. The CDR3 has 12 residues. Trimming removed 6 bases from V and 5 bases from J; junction bases left unmatched: 2.

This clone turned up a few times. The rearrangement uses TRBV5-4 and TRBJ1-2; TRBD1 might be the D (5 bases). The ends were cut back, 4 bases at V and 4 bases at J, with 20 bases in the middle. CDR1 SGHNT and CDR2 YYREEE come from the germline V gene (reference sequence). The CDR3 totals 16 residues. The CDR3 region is CASSTPGGSAGYGYTF. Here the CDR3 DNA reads TGTGCCAGCAGCACGCCGGGGGGGAGCGCTGGCTATGGCTACACCTTC.

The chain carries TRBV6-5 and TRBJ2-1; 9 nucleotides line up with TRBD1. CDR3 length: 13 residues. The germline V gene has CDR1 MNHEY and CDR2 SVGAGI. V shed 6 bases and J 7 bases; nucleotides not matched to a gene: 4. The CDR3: CASRQGAGNEQFF. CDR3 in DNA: TGTGCCAGCAGACAGGGGGCGGGAAATGAGCAGTTCTTC.

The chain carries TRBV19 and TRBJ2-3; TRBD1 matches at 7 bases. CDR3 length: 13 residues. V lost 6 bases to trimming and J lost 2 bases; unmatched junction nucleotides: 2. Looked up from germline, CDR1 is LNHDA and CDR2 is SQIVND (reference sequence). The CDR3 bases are TGTGCCAGTAGGAAGGGGGCCACAGATACGCAGTATTTT. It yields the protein CASRKGATDTQYF.

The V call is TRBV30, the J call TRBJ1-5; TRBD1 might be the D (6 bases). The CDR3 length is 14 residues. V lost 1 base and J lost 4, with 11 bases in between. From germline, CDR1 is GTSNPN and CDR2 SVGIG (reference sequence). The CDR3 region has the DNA TGTGCCTGGAGTGCAGGGGTGGGTAATCAGCCCCAGCATTTT. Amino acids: CAWSAGVGNQPQHF.

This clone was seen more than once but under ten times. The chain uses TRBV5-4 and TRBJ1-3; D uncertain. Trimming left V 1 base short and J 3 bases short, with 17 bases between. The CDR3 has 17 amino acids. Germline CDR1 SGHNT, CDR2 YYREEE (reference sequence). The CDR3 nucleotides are TGTGCCAGCAGCTTGCCATCACCAGGATCGGTTGGAAACACCATATATTTT. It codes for CASSLPSPGSVGNTIYF.

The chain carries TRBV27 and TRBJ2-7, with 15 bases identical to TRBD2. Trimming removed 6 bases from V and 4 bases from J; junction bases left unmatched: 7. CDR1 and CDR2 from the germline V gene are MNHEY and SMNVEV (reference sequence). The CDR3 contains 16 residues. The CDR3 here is CASSRTSGRVLYEQYF. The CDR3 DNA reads TGTGCCAGCAGCCGGACTAGCGGGAGGGTCCTATACGAGCAGTACTTC.

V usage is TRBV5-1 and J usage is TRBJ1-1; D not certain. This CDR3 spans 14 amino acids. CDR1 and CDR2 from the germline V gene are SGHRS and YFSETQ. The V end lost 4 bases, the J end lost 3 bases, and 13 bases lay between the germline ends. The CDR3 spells CASSLRPGDTEAFF. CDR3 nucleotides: TGCGCCAGCAGCCTCAGGCCCGGGGACACTGAAGCTTTCTTT.

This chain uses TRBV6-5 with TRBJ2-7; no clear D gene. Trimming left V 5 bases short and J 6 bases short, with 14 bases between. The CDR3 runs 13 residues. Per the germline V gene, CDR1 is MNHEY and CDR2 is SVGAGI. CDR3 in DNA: TGTGCCAGCAGTCTAAGTGTACTTGCCGAGCAGTACTTC. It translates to CASSLSVLAEQYF.

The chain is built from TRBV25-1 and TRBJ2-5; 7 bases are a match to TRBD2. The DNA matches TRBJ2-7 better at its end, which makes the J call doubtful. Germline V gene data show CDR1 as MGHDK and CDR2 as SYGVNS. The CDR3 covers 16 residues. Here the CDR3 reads CASSRGGGLGSYEQYF. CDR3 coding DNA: TGTGCCAGCTCCCGAGGCGGGGGTCTAGGCTCCTACGAGCAGTACTTC.

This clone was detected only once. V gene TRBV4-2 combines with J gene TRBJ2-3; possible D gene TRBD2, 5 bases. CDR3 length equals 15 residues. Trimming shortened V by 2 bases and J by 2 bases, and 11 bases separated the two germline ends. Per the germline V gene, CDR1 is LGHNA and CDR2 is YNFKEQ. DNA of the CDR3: TGTGCCAGCAGCCAAAGGCTAGCCGACACAGATACGCAGTATTTT. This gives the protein CASSQRLADTDTQYF.